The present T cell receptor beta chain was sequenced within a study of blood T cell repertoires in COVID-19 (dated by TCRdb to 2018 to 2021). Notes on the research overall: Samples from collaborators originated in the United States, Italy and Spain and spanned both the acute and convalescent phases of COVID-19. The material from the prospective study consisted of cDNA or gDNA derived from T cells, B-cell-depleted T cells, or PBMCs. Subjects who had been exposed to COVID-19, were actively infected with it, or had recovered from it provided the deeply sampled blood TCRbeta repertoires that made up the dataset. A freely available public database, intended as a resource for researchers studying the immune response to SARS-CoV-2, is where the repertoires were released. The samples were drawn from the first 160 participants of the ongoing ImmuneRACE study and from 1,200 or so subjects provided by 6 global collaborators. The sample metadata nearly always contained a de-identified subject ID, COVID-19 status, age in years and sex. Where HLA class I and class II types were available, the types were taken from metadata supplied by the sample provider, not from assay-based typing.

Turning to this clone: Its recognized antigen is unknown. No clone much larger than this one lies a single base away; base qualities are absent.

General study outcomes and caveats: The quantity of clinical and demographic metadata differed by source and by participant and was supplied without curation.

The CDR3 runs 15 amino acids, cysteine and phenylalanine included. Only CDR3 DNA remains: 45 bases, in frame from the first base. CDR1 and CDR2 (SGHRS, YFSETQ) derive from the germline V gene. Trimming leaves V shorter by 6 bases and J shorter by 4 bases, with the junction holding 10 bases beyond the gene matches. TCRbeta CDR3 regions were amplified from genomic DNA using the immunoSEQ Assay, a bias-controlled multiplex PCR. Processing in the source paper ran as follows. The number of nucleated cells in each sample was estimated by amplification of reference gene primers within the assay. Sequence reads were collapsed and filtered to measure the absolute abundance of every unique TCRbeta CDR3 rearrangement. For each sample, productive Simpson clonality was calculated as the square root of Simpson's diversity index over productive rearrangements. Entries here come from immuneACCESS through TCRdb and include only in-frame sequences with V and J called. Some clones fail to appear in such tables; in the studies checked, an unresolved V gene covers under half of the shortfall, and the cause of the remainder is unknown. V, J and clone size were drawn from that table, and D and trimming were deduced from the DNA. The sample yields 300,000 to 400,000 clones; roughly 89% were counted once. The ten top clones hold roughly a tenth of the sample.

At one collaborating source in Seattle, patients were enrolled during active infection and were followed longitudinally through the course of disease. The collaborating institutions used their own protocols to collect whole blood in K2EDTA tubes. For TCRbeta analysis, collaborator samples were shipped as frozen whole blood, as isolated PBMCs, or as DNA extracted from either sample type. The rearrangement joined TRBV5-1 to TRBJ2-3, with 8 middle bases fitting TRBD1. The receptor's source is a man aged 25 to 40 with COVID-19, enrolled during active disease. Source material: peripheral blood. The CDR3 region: CASTTGGLGADTQYF. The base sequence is TGCGCCAGCACAACAGGGGGATTAGGGGCAGATACGCAGTATTTT.